This is a list of T cell receptor beta chains from one sample in a study of T-cell memory formation after mild COVID-19. MiXCR, run by TCRdb on the 5' RACE reads, gives a single entry per CDR3 protein. The table shows some 64,000 distinct CDR3 sequences, with roughly 10% occurring only once. The sample consisted of PBMCs or a T cell subset sorted from them (not recorded which). All receptors come from a man aged 18 to 35 who had mild COVID-19 (a few samples of this study predate the infection). Cell type and time point are not known. The CDR3 runs from the conserved cysteine through the conserved F or W. The D gene is left open where the match is weak. Some rows mark clone size as missing; the rest say once, few, many or name a class of expanded clone.

>few|TRBD2|TRBV19|TRBJ2-3
TGTGCCAGTGCCGCTAGCGGGGCGGGTCCCACAGATACGCAGTATTTT
CASAASGAGPTDTQYF
>.|TRBD1|TRBV4-1|TRBJ1-4
TGCGCCAGCAGGGGGCCGGGACAGGGGTCGAGGGCTAATGAAAAACTGTTTTTT
CASRGPGQGSRANEKLFF
>.|.|TRBV11-2|TRBJ2-3
TGTGCCAGCAACCCCGCTAGCACAGATACGCAGTATTTT
CASNPASTDTQYF
>few|TRBD1|TRBV3-1|TRBJ1-2
TGTGCCAGCAGCCCGGACAGGGGGATTTATGGCTACACCTTC
CASSPDRGIYGYTF
>many|TRBD2|TRBV5-1|TRBJ2-5
TGCGCCAGCAGCCCAGGGGCTAGCGGGGGGATTTACCAAGAGACCCAGTACTTC
CASSPGASGGIYQETQYF
>.|TRBD1|TRBV9|TRBJ1-2
TGTGCCAGCAGCGTAGACCCGACAGGGGTTGATGGCTACACCTTC
CASSVDPTGVDGYTF
>few|.|TRBV20-1|TRBJ2-5
TGCAGTGCTAGAGGTCAGGTAGCCGCACAATTCCAAGAGACCCAGTACTTC
CSARGQVAAQFQETQYF
>.|.|TRBV28|TRBJ2-2
TGTGCCAGCAGTTTGTTGTCGAGCACCGGGGAGCTGTTTTTT
CASSLLSSTGELFF
>.|TRBD1|TRBV7-2|TRBJ2-7
TGTGCCAGCAGCCCGGACAGGGGGAACGAGCAGTACTTC
CASSPDRGNEQYF
>.|.|TRBV7-9|TRBJ1-2
TGTGCCAGCAGCTTAGTGGCAGCATCTAACTATGGCTACACCTTC
CASSLVAASNYGYTF
>many|TRBD2|TRBV20-1|TRBJ2-5
TGCAGTGCTAGAGGGCCAGCGGGGGCGGGAGAGACCCAGTACTTC
CSARGPAGAGETQYF
>.|.|TRBV29-1|TRBJ1-2
TGCAGCGTTGACGGGTATGGCTACACCTTC
CSVDGYGYTF
>many|TRBD1|TRBV2|TRBJ1-2
TGTGCCAGCAGCCAGAACCAGGGGGCTCGGGGCTACACCTTC
CASSQNQGARGYTF
>.|.|TRBV4-3|TRBJ1-6
TGCGCCAGCAGCCAAGTTTCCGGACCCTATTCACCCCTCCACTTT
CASSQVSGPYSPLHF
>few|.|TRBV7-3|TRBJ2-3
TGTGCCAGCAGCTCCCCACGAGCAGATACGCAGTATTTT
CASSSPRADTQYF
>.|.|TRBV4-1|TRBJ2-5
TGCGCCAGCAGCCATCATGGGACGGTCCAAGAGACCCAGTACTTC
CASSHHGTVQETQYF
>few|.|TRBV9|TRBJ2-5
TGTGCCAGCAGCGTAGCCACAGCTCAAGAGACCCAGTACTTC
CASSVATAQETQYF
>.|TRBD1|TRBV27|TRBJ1-5
TGTGCCAGCAGTCCGACAGGGGGCCATCAGCCCCAGCATTTT
CASSPTGGHQPQHF
>many|.|TRBV5-1|TRBJ2-5
TGCGCCAGCAGCTTGACAGAAGAGACCCAGTACTTC
CASSLTEETQYF
>many|.|TRBV7-2|TRBJ2-3
TGTGCCAGCAGCTTAGGGAACGGGGATACGCAGTATTTT
CASSLGNGDTQYF
>few|.|TRBV6-5|TRBJ1-2
TGTGCCAGCAGTTACAGGGGCCTCGGCTACACCTTC
CASSYRGLGYTF
>.|.|TRBV7-8|TRBJ2-5
TGTGCCAGCAGCTTCTGGTTTGGGGAGGAGACCCAGTACTTC
CASSFWFGEETQYF
>.|.|TRBV5-4|TRBJ1-2
TGTGCCAGCAGCTTTGACCGGTACGGCTACACCTTC
CASSFDRYGYTF
>.|.|TRBV7-8|TRBJ2-5
TGTGCCAGCAGCTGGGACGGCCGGGGGACCCAGTACTTC
CASSWDGRGTQYF
>medium-sized|.|TRBV12-3/TRBV12-4|TRBJ2-3
TGTGCCAGCAGTTTAGAAACAGCGTGGGATACGCAGTATTTT
CASSLETAWDTQYF
>few|.|TRBV3-1|TRBJ1-4
TGTGCCAGCAGCCCCACAGGGTTGATGGAAAAACTGTTTTTT
CASSPTGLMEKLFF
>.|.|TRBV7-2|TRBJ1-5
TGTGCCAGCAGCTATTTACAAGGTCAGCCCCAGCATTTT
CASSYLQGQPQHF
>.|TRBD1|TRBV5-4|TRBJ1-4
TGTGCCAGCAGCTGGGACAGGGGAGGATCTAATGAAAAACTGTTTTTT
CASSWDRGGSNEKLFF
>few|.|TRBV19|TRBJ1-5
TGTGCCAGTAGCAAGGACAAGAATCAGCCCCAGCATTTT
CASSKDKNQPQHF
>.|.|TRBV7-3|TRBJ2-2
TGTGCCAGCAGCCGTGGGACCGGGGAGCTGTTTTTT
CASSRGTGELFF
>.|.|TRBV7-6|TRBJ2-1
TGTGCCAGCAGCCCGGGACCAAATATATACAATGAGCAGTTCTTC
CASSPGPNIYNEQFF
>few|TRBD1|TRBV5-1|TRBJ2-3
TGCGCCAGCAGCTTAGCCCGGACAGGGGTAGATACGCAGTATTTT
CASSLARTGVDTQYF
>few|.|TRBV5-1|TRBJ2-5
TGCGCCAGCAGCTTGGCCCAGGTTCTAGAGACCCAGTACTTC
CASSLAQVLETQYF
>.|TRBD1|TRBV20-1|TRBJ2-7
TGCAGTGCTTCCGGGACAGGGGACTACGAGCAGTACTTC
CSASGTGDYEQYF
>.|.|TRBV12-3/TRBV12-4|TRBJ1-1
TGTGCCAGCACTAGCAGACAGGTTTTAGCTTCTGAAGCTTTCTTT
CASTSRQVLASEAFF
>many|.|TRBV24-1|TRBJ2-3
TGTGCCACCAGGGGACCGGGGGCAGATACGCAGTATTTT
CATRGPGADTQYF
>.|TRBD2|TRBV14|TRBJ2-7
TGTGCCAGCAGCCCTACGACTAGCGGGGGCGAGCAGTACTTC
CASSPTTSGGEQYF
>few|.|TRBV5-1|TRBJ1-1
TGCGCCAGCAGCCTGGGGGGACCCCAGGCGGGCACTGAAGCTTTCTTT
CASSLGGPQAGTEAFF
>few|.|TRBV10-3|TRBJ2-2
TGTGCCATCAGCCCCCGACTCTCCGGGGAGCTGTTTTTT
CAISPRLSGELFF